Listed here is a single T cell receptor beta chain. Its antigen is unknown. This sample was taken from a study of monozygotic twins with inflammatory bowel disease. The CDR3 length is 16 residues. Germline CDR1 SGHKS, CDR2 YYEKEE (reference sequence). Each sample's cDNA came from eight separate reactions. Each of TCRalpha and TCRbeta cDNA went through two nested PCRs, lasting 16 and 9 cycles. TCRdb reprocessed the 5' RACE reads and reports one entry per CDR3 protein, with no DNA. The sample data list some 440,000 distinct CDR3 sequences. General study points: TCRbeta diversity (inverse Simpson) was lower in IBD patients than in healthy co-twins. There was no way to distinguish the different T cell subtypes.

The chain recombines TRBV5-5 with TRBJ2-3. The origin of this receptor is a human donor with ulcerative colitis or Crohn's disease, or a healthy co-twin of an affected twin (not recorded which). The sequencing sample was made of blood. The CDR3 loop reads CASRFSGERGTDTQYF.